These 31 T cell receptor beta chains originate from one sample sequenced in a study of CD8+ T cells in alopecia areata. Extracted from the samples, RNA was reverse transcribed into cDNA to serve as the sequencing template. Sequencing was performed with immunoSEQ multiplex PCR; in TCRdb, only in-frame clones are kept and a portion is missing. The sample has about 200,000 clones, roughly two fifths seen once. Treatment here: oral pan-JAK inhibitor, 5-10 mg twice daily. This specimen was CD4+ T cells sorted from blood, taken between weeks 30 and 35, from a patient treated with tofacitinib. The receptors were gathered from a human donor with alopecia areata.

This chain connects TRBV7-9 to TRBJ1-2; D possibly corresponds to TRBD1 (6 bases). The CDR3 covers 13 residues. Germline V CDR1 and CDR2: SEHNR, FQNEAQ (reference sequence). V was clipped by 2 bases and J by 8 bases, with 12 bases between them. The CDR3 sequence: CASSLQGREGYTF. Here the CDR3 DNA reads TGTGCCAGCAGCTTACAGGGGCGAGAAGGCTACACCTTC. The variable domain in full, with the rest retrieved from reference TRBV7-9 and TRBJ1-2, is DTGVSQNPRHKITKRGQNVTFRCDPISEHNRLYWYRQTLGQGPEFLTYFQNEAQLEKSRLLSDRFSAERPKGSFSTLEIQRTEQGDSAMYLCASSLQGREGYTFGSGTRLTVV.

Many counts were recorded for this clone. The chain is built from TRBV27 and TRBJ2-7, with D perhaps being TRBD1 or TRBD2 (5 bases each). V lost 4 bases and J 11 bases, leaving 15 bases between the germline ends. This CDR3 comprises 12 residues. The germline CDR1 and CDR2 sequences are MNHEY and SMNVEV (reference sequence). CDR3 sequence: CASSSEGRLEYF. CDR3 nucleotide sequence: TGTGCCAGCAGTTCCGAGGGACGCTTGGAGTACTTC.

The chain combines TRBV4-2 with TRBJ2-7; 9 bases are a match to TRBD1. Germline lookup yields CDR1 LGHNA and CDR2 YNFKEQ. CDR3 length equals 15 residues. Trimming removed 4 bases from V and 5 bases from J; junction bases left unmatched: 9. DNA for the CDR3: TGTGCCAGCAGCCCCCAGGGGGGACAGGGTAACGAGCAGTACTTC. As protein: CASSPQGGQGNEQYF.

The rearrangement joins TRBV21-1 to TRBJ1-4. TRBV21-1 is shown as a pseudogene. The CDR3 spans 13 residues. CDR3 in DNA: TGTGCCAGCAGTCCCGGGACCGAAGAAAAACTGTTTTTT. It translates to CASSPGTEEKLFF.

This clone was counted only a few times. The chain recombines TRBV15 with TRBJ2-5; D is undetermined. Trimming removed 4 bases at V and 5 bases at J, with 8 bases between. The CDR3 consists of 12 residues. Per the germline V gene, CDR1 is LNHNV and CDR2 is YYDKDF (reference sequence). This CDR3 is CATSTVRETQYF. The CDR3 nucleotides are TGTGCCACCAGCACCGTCCGGGAGACCCAGTACTTC.

The rearrangement joins TRBV2 to TRBJ2-3; D is possibly TRBD2 (6 bases). The CDR3 totals 13 residues. The V end lost 4 bases, the J end lost 6 bases, and 11 bases lay between the germline ends. Germline V gene data show CDR1 as SNHLY and CDR2 as FYNNEI. In DNA form, the CDR3 reads TGTGCCAGCAGTGTTGGGACTTCTGATACGCAGTATTTT. Protein sequence: CASSVGTSDTQYF.

This chain uses TRBV6-4 with TRBJ1-4; unclear D gene. Germline CDR1 MRHNA, CDR2 SNTAGT. The CDR3 totals 16 residues. V lost 4 bases, J lost 7 bases, and 19 bases lay in between. This CDR3 reads CASSVTFLTKGEKLFF. Here the CDR3 DNA reads TGTGCCAGCAGTGTCACCTTCTTGACTAAGGGTGAAAAACTGTTTTTT.

This CDR3 reads CASSFSLAGSYEQYF. CDR3 in DNA: TGTGCCAGCAGTTTTTCTCTAGCGGGAAGTTACGAGCAGTACTTC. V and J are TRBV27 and TRBJ2-7; 9 positions agree with TRBD2. The length of the CDR3 is 15 residues. V dropped 3 bases and J dropped 4; count of bases not matched to a gene: 7. Germline V gene lookup returns CDR1 MNHEY and CDR2 SMNVEV (reference sequence).

The rearrangement links TRBV2 to TRBJ1-5; weak D call: TRBD1 (5 bases). This CDR3 comprises 12 residues. Germline CDR1 is SNHLY and CDR2 is FYNNEI. V was cut by 7 bases and J by 4 bases, with 8 bases left in between. The CDR3 here is CASTPGNQPQHF. CDR3 bases: TGTGCCAGCACCCCAGGGAATCAGCCCCAGCATTTT.

The chain carries TRBV2 and TRBJ1-4, with TRBD1 matching over 7 bases. This CDR3 is built from 15 residues. V trimming: 5 bases; J trimming: 4 bases; junction bases outside the gene matches: 7. In germline, CDR1 is SNHLY, CDR2 FYNNEI. CDR3 in DNA: TGTGCCAGCAGTTCGTCCGGACAGGTTAATGAAAAACTGTTTTTT. It yields the protein CASSSSGQVNEKLFF.

This clone was counted only a few times. The chain has TRBV19 and TRBJ2-4; D unresolved. The CDR3 is 16 residues long. V lost 5 bases and J 0 bases, leaving 14 bases between the germline ends. CDR1 LNHDA and CDR2 SQIVND come from the germline V gene (reference sequence). The CDR3 DNA is TGTGCCAGTAGTTCGGACGGAACTTTAGCCAAAAACATTCAGTACTTC. It translates to CASSSDGTLAKNIQYF.

V is TRBV7-8 and J is TRBJ2-5; the D is unclear. The CDR3 spans 14 residues. The germline V gene has CDR1 SGHVS and CDR2 FQNEAQ. Trimming took 5 bases from V and 1 from J, leaving 11 bases between them. The chain's CDR3 is CASSISWAQETQYF. The CDR3 coding sequence is TGTGCCAGCAGCATAAGTTGGGCCCAAGAGACCCAGTACTTC.

This chain uses TRBV6-1 with TRBJ2-7; the D gene is possibly TRBD1 (5 bases). The CDR3 sequence is 12 residues long. From germline, CDR1 is MNHNS and CDR2 SASEGT. CDR3: CACSREVHEQYF. As DNA, the CDR3 is TGTGCTTGTAGCAGGGAAGTCCACGAGCAGTACTTC.

The rearrangement joins TRBV10-2 to TRBJ2-7; no reliable D call. Germline-derived CDR1 and CDR2 are WSHSY and SAAADI. The CDR3 is made up of 11 amino acids. V was pared by 6 bases and J by 6 bases, with 9 bases between. The CDR3 spells CASSPLSEQYF. CDR3 nucleotides: TGCGCCAGCAGCCCCCTCAGCGAGCAGTACTTC.

This chain uses TRBV5-1 with TRBJ2-3; D uncertain. Trimming took off 0 bases at V and 0 bases at J, with 5 bases between the two ends. The CDR3 extends over 14 amino acids. Germline V lookup: CDR1 SGHRS, CDR2 YFSETQ. Written as DNA, the CDR3 is TGCGCCAGCAGCTTGGGTGACAGCACAGATACGCAGTATTTT. It yields the protein CASSLGDSTDTQYF.

The CDR3 is CASSLALASADTQYF. The DNA of the CDR3 is TGTGCCAGCAGCTTGGCCTTGGCGTCCGCAGATACGCAGTATTTT. The chain employs TRBV5-4 and TRBJ2-3; D remains unclear. CDR3 length: 15 amino acids. Germline V lookup: CDR1 SGHNT, CDR2 YYREEE (reference sequence). Trimming removed 0 bases from V and 4 bases from J, with 12 bases in between.

This clone was counted between two and nine times. V is TRBV6-6 and J is TRBJ2-7; perhaps TRBD1 as D (6 bases). Germline V gene data show CDR1 as MNHNY and CDR2 as SVGAGI (reference sequence). CDR3 length: 13 residues. V dropped 6 bases and J dropped 7 bases, with 16 bases sitting between them. The CDR3 loop reads CASRGPSRGEQYF. CDR3 nucleotide sequence: TGTGCCAGCAGGGGGCCCTCAAGGGGGGAGCAGTACTTC.

The gene calls are TRBV29-1 and TRBJ1-1; D is unresolved. V lost 8 bases to trimming and J lost 4 bases, with 23 bases between them. The germline V gene has CDR1 SQVTM and CDR2 ANQGSEA. CDR3 size: 15 residues. For the CDR3, the DNA is TGCAGCCACGATGGGGATCACGCCATTAGCACTGAAGCTTTCTTT. It is translated as CSHDGDHAISTEAFF.

On this clone: This sample includes further DNA sequences coding for the same CDR3. This chain links TRBV14 with TRBJ1-3; D may be TRBD1 (5 bases). With 4 bases removed from V and 0 bases from J, the gap between germline ends came to 7 bases. Germline V gene data show CDR1 as SGHDN and CDR2 as FVKESK. This CDR3 has 14 amino acids. The CDR3, as DNA: TGTGCCAGCAGCCCGGGGCACTCTGGAAACACCATATATTTT. It is translated as CASSPGHSGNTIYF.

V gene TRBV2 combines with J gene TRBJ2-1; TRBD1 is a possible D gene (5 bases). Per germline, CDR1 SNHLY and CDR2 FYNNEI. This CDR3 comprises 16 residues. Trimming removed 2 bases at V and 2 bases at J, with 13 bases between. CDR3 sequence: CASSEFADTTYNEQFF. CDR3 nucleotide sequence: TGTGCCAGCAGTGAATTCGCGGACACCACCTACAATGAGCAGTTCTTC.

This chain links TRBV7-2 with TRBJ2-7; D gene ambiguous. Germline assignment: CDR1 SGHTA and CDR2 FQGNSA. Deletions cut 3 bases from V and 6 bases from J, with 6 bases between. The length of the CDR3 is 11 residues. CDR3 sequence (DNA): TGTGCCAGCAGCTTGATGGGCGAGCAGTACTTC. It yields the protein CASSLMGEQYF.

A few counts support this clone. V is TRBV30 and J is TRBJ1-5; D remains unclear. V was trimmed by 2 bases and J by 4 bases, leaving 9 bases between them. The CDR3 length is 13 residues. CDR1 GTSNPN and CDR2 SVGIG come from the germline V gene (reference sequence). The CDR3 DNA reads as TGTGCCTGGAGTTCAGGTCAGAATCAGCCCCAGCATTTT. It codes for CAWSSGQNQPQHF.

This chain joins TRBV6-5 and TRBJ2-1; 7 bases align to TRBD1. The trim removed 7 bases at V and 8 bases at J, leaving 8 bases unmatched. CDR1 is MNHEY and CDR2 is SVGAGI in the germline V gene. This CDR3 has 13 amino acids. CDR3 nucleotide sequence: TGTGCCAGCACGAAGACAGGGAGCGATGAGCAGTTCTTC. Translating it yields CASTKTGSDEQFF.

This clone was detected only a few times. The chain joins TRBV14 to TRBJ2-7, with TRBD1 matching 7 bases. The CDR3 extends over 13 amino acids. Germline V gene sequence: CDR1 SGHDN, CDR2 FVKESK. Trimming at V came to 4 bases and at J to 6 bases, leaving 6 bases not matched to a gene. The CDR3 sequence: CASSLTNRGEQYF. In DNA form, the CDR3 reads TGTGCCAGCAGCCTAACGAACAGGGGCGAGCAGTACTTC.

This clone was found once. The chain links TRBV5-1 to TRBJ1-2, with no clear D. CDR1 is SGHRS, CDR2 YFSETQ, per germline. This CDR3 contains 15 residues. Trimming shortened V by 0 bases and J by 4 bases, and 13 bases separated the two germline ends. CDR3 bases: TGCGCCAGCAGCTTGGTGAACGGCGGACTCTATGGCTACACCTTC. This encodes CASSLVNGGLYGYTF.

The table lists this clone with a few counts. This chain joins TRBV5-4 and TRBJ1-6; 8 bases are a match to TRBD1. The V gene's germline CDR1 is SGHNT and CDR2 YYREEE (reference sequence). The CDR3 length is 13 residues. V lost 4 bases and J lost 13; bases outside the gene matches: 7. In DNA, the CDR3 is TGTGCCAGCAGCGAGGACAGGGACCGGCCCCTCCACTTT. Translating it yields CASSEDRDRPLHF.

The chain carries TRBV6-5 and TRBJ2-7; the match to TRBD2 covers 13 bases. Trimming at V came to 4 bases and at J to 7 bases, leaving 1 base not matched to a gene. Germline V gene sequence: CDR1 MNHEY, CDR2 SVGAGI. The CDR3 is 13 amino acids. The CDR3 protein is CASSWGLAGEQYF. CDR3 DNA: TGTGCCAGCAGTTGGGGACTAGCGGGGGAGCAGTACTTC.

The table lists this clone with a few counts. This sequence joins TRBV30 and TRBJ2-3; TRBD1 might be the D (5 bases). CDR1 is GTSNPN and CDR2 is SVGIG in the germline V gene (reference sequence). Trimming cost V 7 bases and J 2 bases, with 19 bases left between them. The CDR3 is 15 residues long. The CDR3 sequence is CALGSYQGITDTQYF. As DNA, the CDR3 is TGTGCCTTGGGGTCCTACCAGGGCATCACAGATACGCAGTATTTT.

This chain connects TRBV7-9 to TRBJ2-7; D might be TRBD2 (6 bases). The germline CDR1 and CDR2 sequences are SEHNR and FQNEAQ (reference sequence). Trimming cost V 2 bases and J 0 bases, with 11 bases left between them. This CDR3 is 15 amino acids long. The DNA of the CDR3 is TGTGCCAGCAGCTTAATGGCGGGGACCTCCTACGAGCAGTACTTC. Translated: CASSLMAGTSYEQYF.

V usage is TRBV29-1 and J usage is TRBJ2-7, with TRBD2 matching over 12 bases. V was pared by 4 bases and J by 0 bases, with 7 bases of the junction left unmatched. The CDR3 sequence is 16 residues long. Germline-derived CDR1 and CDR2 are SQVTM and ANQGSEA. The CDR3 protein is CSVAGLAGTSSYEQYF. The DNA of the CDR3 is TGCAGCGTTGCCGGACTAGCGGGAACAAGCTCCTACGAGCAGTACTTC.

This clone has just a few counts. The V and J genes are TRBV4-1 and TRBJ2-1; 8 nucleotides agree with TRBD2. The CDR3 is 15 amino acids. Germline assignment: CDR1 MGHRA and CDR2 YSYEKL. V gave up 3 bases and J gave up 16 bases; unmatched junction bases: 17. This chain's CDR3 is CASSQGGAGEGRGFF. The CDR3 region has the DNA TGCGCCAGCAGCCAGGGGGGAGCGGGGGAGGGCCGAGGATTCTTC.